These 12 T cell receptor beta chains originate from one sample sequenced in a study of graft-versus-host responses after intestinal transplantation. Data came from immunoSEQ multiplex PCR; TCRdb stores just in-frame clones and leaves some out. The table records 50,000 or so clones, 90% to 95% of them present only once. The sample consisted of PBMCs, taken less than 130 days after intestinal transplantation. The receptors derive from a human patient who received an intestinal transplant, so some T cells may come from the graft donor.

In nucleotides, the CDR3 is TGTGCCAGCAGTTACTTGAGCTTAATGAACACTGAAGCTTTCTTT. Amino acids: CASSYLSLMNTEAFF. This chain uses TRBV6-6 with TRBJ1-1; D is undetermined. Between the trimmed V and J ends, which lost 1 base and 0 bases, there was a span of 9 bases. The CDR3 is made up of 15 amino acids. Germline CDR1 MNHNY, CDR2 SVGAGI (reference sequence).

The V gene is TRBV6-5, the J gene TRBJ2-3; D gene unclear. Germline V gene sequence: CDR1 MNHEY, CDR2 SVGAGI. This CDR3 region has 14 residues. The germline V and J ends were trimmed by 0 bases and 4 bases, with 8 bases remaining between them. The CDR3 nucleotides are TGTGCCAGCAGTTACTCGTCCGCCCCAGATACGCAGTATTTT. This codes for CASSYSSAPDTQYF.

This clone turned up a few times. The rearrangement joins TRBV27 to TRBJ1-1; D unclear. The CDR3 spans 14 residues. Between the trimmed V and J ends, which lost 4 bases and 4 bases, there was a span of 13 bases. The germline gives CDR1 MNHEY, CDR2 SMNVEV (reference sequence). This CDR3 is CASSSPGWVTEAFF. The CDR3 DNA sequence: TGTGCCAGCAGTTCACCTGGGTGGGTCACTGAAGCTTTCTTT.

The chain joins TRBV15 to TRBJ2-1; D not resolved. From germline, CDR1 is LNHNV and CDR2 YYDKDF (reference sequence). The CDR3 loop spans 13 amino acids. Trimming removed 5 bases at V and 9 bases at J, with 14 bases between. Here the CDR3 reads CATSSTQQGEQFF. As DNA, the CDR3 is TGTGCCACCAGCTCTACCCAACAAGGTGAGCAGTTCTTC.

The chain recombines TRBV7-9 with TRBJ2-7; a weak D match, TRBD1 (6 bases). V shed 5 bases and J shed 4 bases, with 9 bases lying between them. The germline gives CDR1 SEHNR, CDR2 FQNEAQ (reference sequence). The CDR3 sequence is 12 residues long. The CDR3 sequence is CASSHTGYEQYF. CDR3 sequence (DNA): TGTGCCAGCAGCCATACAGGGTACGAGCAGTACTTC.

The DNA for the CDR3 is TGCGCCAGCAGCTCCGCATTCCACTCTGGGGCCAACGTCCTGACTTTC. Protein sequence: CASSSAFHSGANVLTF. V is TRBV5-1 and J is TRBJ2-6; D is uncertain. The CDR3 runs to 16 residues. Germline values: CDR1 SGHRS, CDR2 YFSETQ. V was cut by 3 bases and J by 0 bases, with 10 bases left in between.

The chain recombines TRBV25-1 with TRBJ2-1, with D unclear. The V gene's germline CDR1 is MGHDK and CDR2 SYGVNS. This CDR3 spans 13 amino acids. Trimming left V 4 bases short and J 7 bases short, with 11 bases between. The CDR3, as DNA: TGTGCCAGCAGTGGACTGAGTGATAATGAGCAGTTCTTC. Amino acid sequence: CASSGLSDNEQFF.

The chain carries TRBV27 and TRBJ2-1; TRBD2 matches 13 bases. After removal of 6 bases from V and 8 bases from J, the junction contained 7 bases not matched to a gene. The CDR3 contains 15 residues. Germline-derived CDR1 and CDR2 are MNHEY and SMNVEV (reference sequence). The DNA for the CDR3 is TGTGCCAGCAGCATGGGACTAGCGGGAATCGATGAGCAGTTCTTC. It codes for CASSMGLAGIDEQFF.

The sample holds one count of this clone. The chain joins TRBV19 to TRBJ2-2, with D possibly TRBD1 on 6 matching bases. With 5 bases removed from V and 4 bases from J, the gap between germline ends came to 11 bases. The CDR3 loop spans 14 amino acids. Germline CDR1 is LNHDA and CDR2 is SQIVND (reference sequence). CDR3 sequence: CASSPGTITGELFF. Written as DNA, the CDR3 is TGTGCCAGTAGTCCCGGGACAATCACCGGGGAGCTGTTTTTT.

The V and J genes are TRBV5-4 and TRBJ2-5; the match to TRBD2 covers 7 bases. This CDR3 spans 15 amino acids. The J segment lost 4 bases and the V segment lost 3 bases, leaving 9 bases of the junction unmatched. CDR1 SGHNT and CDR2 YYREEE come from the germline V gene (reference sequence). CDR3 loop: CASSWTGEGRETQYF. CDR3 bases: TGTGCCAGCAGCTGGACTGGGGAGGGTCGAGAGACCCAGTACTTC.

The chain employs TRBV4-1 and TRBJ2-7, with D tentatively TRBD1 or TRBD2 (5 bases each). The ends were cut back, 1 base at V and 6 bases at J, with 22 bases in the middle. The CDR3 is 17 amino acids. Germline values: CDR1 MGHRA, CDR2 YSYEKL. CDR3 bases: TGCGCCAGCAGCCAAGTAATGGATCCGGGGCCGAGCGGCGAGCAGTACTTC. It yields the protein CASSQVMDPGPSGEQYF.

V and J are TRBV5-1 and TRBJ2-5; no clear D gene. The ends were cut back, 4 bases at V and 2 bases at J, with 12 bases in the middle. CDR1 and CDR2 from the germline V gene are SGHRS and YFSETQ. This CDR3 has 14 amino acids. The DNA of the CDR3 is TGCGCCAGCAGCAAAGCAATACCTCAAGAGACCCAGTACTTC. This sequence encodes CASSKAIPQETQYF.